This is a list of T cell receptor beta chains from one sample in a study of untreated major depressive disorder. Assay used: immunoSEQ multiplex PCR; TCRdb lists only in-frame clones, some missing. The table shows approximately 20,000 clones, with approximately 89% occurring only once. The sample consisted of CD4+ T cells from PBMCs. The receptors were sampled from a woman in her twenties or thirties in good health. CDR3s include the opening cysteine and the closing phenylalanine or tryptophan. A D gene is named only where the DNA matches it firmly. Not every row has a clone size; where given, it reads once, few, many or a size class.

TRBJ1-1 - 13 TRBV6-1 TRBD1 CASRDRGVTEAFF TGTGCCAGCAGAGACAGGGGGGTCACTGAAGCTTTCTTT
TRBJ2-1 few 15 TRBV9 TRBD2 CASSVGGGAYNEQFF TGTGCCAGCAGCGTAGGTGGGGGGGCCTACAATGAGCAGTTCTTC
TRBJ2-5 - 13 TRBV7-7 - CASSLETAETQYF TGTGCTAGCAGCTTAGAAACTGCGGAGACCCAGTACTTC
TRBJ2-1 - 14 TRBV5-1 - CASSPGTDHNEQFF TGCGCCAGCAGCCCCGGGACTGATCACAATGAGCAGTTCTTC
TRBJ2-2 once 13 TRBV2 - CASSEVRTGELFF TGTGCCAGCAGTGAGGTCAGAACCGGGGAGCTGTTTTTT
TRBJ2-7 - 15 TRBV4-1 - CASSLTGTPVGEQYF TGCGCCAGCAGCCTAACCGGGACACCAGTTGGGGAGCAGTACTTC
TRBJ1-5 - 14 TRBV5-1 - CASSLTTGGQPQHF TGCGCCAGCAGCTTGACAACAGGTGGTCAGCCCCAGCATTTT
TRBJ2-5 - 14 TRBV7-2 TRBD1 CASSLTGPQETQYF TGTGCCAGCAGCTTGACAGGGCCACAGGAGACCCAGTACTTC
TRBJ1-5 few 14 TRBV6-6 TRBD1 CASSYRQGDQPQHF TGTGCCAGCAGTTACAGACAGGGGGATCAGCCCCAGCATTTT
TRBJ1-2 - 15 TRBV5-1 TRBD1 CASSPSGTGMDGYTF TGCGCCAGCAGCCCCTCCGGGACAGGGATGGACGGCTACACCTTC
TRBJ1-1 - 13 TRBV6-6 - CASSFNLNTEAFF TGTGCCAGCAGTTTTAATTTGAACACTGAAGCTTTCTTT
TRBJ2-1 - 16 TRBV7-2 TRBD2 CASSFYSGLAYNEQFF TGTGCCAGCAGTTTTTACTCGGGACTAGCGTACAATGAGCAGTTCTTC